Here is one T cell receptor beta chain with its context. The source of the sample is a study of untreated major depressive disorder. Controls lacked current or lifetime mood disorder and scored 5 or less on depressive symptoms. Participants with major medical conditions, Axis I/II comorbidities, regular medication or illicit drug use were excluded. Each donor gave 25 to 30 ml of EDTA blood. CD4+ T cells were isolated from thawed PBMCs by magnetic negative selection. Generated by immunoSEQ multiplex PCR, the TCRdb table keeps only in-frame clones and is missing some. The sample holds about 21,000 clones, approximately 92% seen once. The sample taken for sequencing was CD4+ T cells from PBMCs. The clonotype was recovered from a man aged 25 to 45 in good health.

The CDR3 is CASSPSQGEVGNTIYF. CDR3 in DNA: TGTGCCAGCAGCCCATCCCAGGGGGAGGTTGGAAACACCATATATTTT. The J gene is TRBJ1-3, the V gene TRBV4-2; 7 bases align to TRBD1. J gave up 3 bases and V 4 bases, and 9 bases lay outside the gene matches. There are 16 residues in the CDR3. The germline V gene has CDR1 LGHNA and CDR2 YNFKEQ.